This T cell receptor (beta chain) was captured by sequencing in a study of vaccination effects on CD4 cells after COVID-19 (dated 2022 in TCRdb). With respect to the entire study: In the ViraFEST assay, PBMC were stimulated with viral peptide pools, and antigen-specific CD4+ T cell clonotypes were then identified by expansion using TCR sequencing. Post-vaccine samples across the study were collected a median of 72 days after the second dose, with a range of 14 to 241. Each well held 2 million to 2.5 million PBMC cultured in IMDM containing roughly 5% human AB serum, 9 to 10 IU/ml IL-2 and gentamicin, along with about 10 ug/ml peptides. In both COVID-19 convalescent patients and infection-naive vaccine recipients, the study compared SARS-CoV-2 spike-specific CD4+ TCR repertoires from before mRNA vaccination with those from after it. Altogether, some 11 COVID-19 convalescent patients and 4 SARS-CoV-2-naive healthy vaccine recipients made up the full study. The Oncomine TCR Beta short-read assay on an Illumina iSeq 100 was used to sequence cultures from other donors in the study. The paper's findings and limits, for the study overall: The study was limited by a small number of convalescent patients and lacked early post-infection timepoints. In healthy vaccine recipients, vaccine-induced clones were almost all SARS-CoV-2 mono-reactive, with only 1 of 255 being cross-reactive with common cold coronaviruses. Clones induced by infection and clones induced by vaccination both contracted markedly at late timepoints after vaccination, which fits with T cell responses waning over time.

Remarks on this clone: Its antigen remains unidentified. Base qualities were left out, and no much larger clone turns up one base away.

Relative to germline, V is 5 bases shorter and J is 4 bases shorter, with 12 bases between their ends. Including cysteine and phenylalanine, the CDR3 has 14 amino acids. Just CDR3 DNA is preserved here, 42 bases in frame from base 1. The germline V gene specifies SGHRS as CDR1 and YFSETQ as CDR2. After less than eleven days of culture, CD4+ T cells were isolated with the EasySep CD4+ T cell isolation kit. Participants received two doses of either the BNT162b2 or the mRNA-1273 mRNA SARS-CoV-2 vaccine. Healthy vaccine recipients had no prior SARS-CoV-2 infection, confirmed by negative nucleocapsid antibodies before and after vaccination. On days 3 and 7, half of the culture medium was replaced with fresh IL-2-containing medium. Each peptide stimulation condition was cultured in triplicate wells unless otherwise noted. PBMC were separated from whole blood using Ficoll-Paque Plus gradient centrifugation and were then either cryopreserved at -140C or used fresh. The QIAamp micro DNA kit was used to extract genomic DNA from the cultured CD4+ T cells.

The receptor library was made with the immunoSEQ multiplex PCR assay. DNA from the cultured and isolated CD4+ T cells underwent TCR beta CDR3 sequencing. Turning to the authors' computational methods: The analysis removed non-productive TCR sequences, trimmed reads to the CDR3 region, and retained only CDR3s that were 7 or more amino acids long. The MANAFEST web app was used to identify antigen-specific clonotypes by comparing expansion in peptide wells with expansion in reference cultures. To count as positive, a clone had to show expansion at FDR<0.05 compared with the reference and with all other wells, an odds ratio above 5, and a frequency above 0.1% in two replicate wells. A clonotype was called cross-reactive if it was significantly expanded both in SARS-CoV-2 spike wells and in at least one common cold coronavirus spike condition. CDR3 similarity was assessed by Levenshtein distance with the stringdist R package, and unrooted trees were built with ape in R 3.6.1. Sourced from immuneACCESS, this table was stored by TCRdb with only in-frame sequences that have V and J called. A share of the clones is absent; for the studies checked, an unresolved V gene accounts for under half, and the remainder has no known explanation. The DNA gave D and trimming, while V, J and clone size come from that table. This sample is represented by about 39,000 clones; about 63% of them were singletons. The ten biggest clones cover approximately 8% of the sample.

This chain is built from TRBV5-1 and TRBJ2-2; the D gene is possibly TRBD1, with 5 bases matching. The TCR was taken from a human donor who received a COVID-19 vaccine. Sequenced material: CD4+ T cells from PBMCs cultured without peptide, taken after COVID-19 vaccination. The nucleotide sequence is TGCGCCAGCAGACCAGGGTTGGGCACCGGGGAGCTGTTTTTT. Its protein is CASRPGLGTGELFF.